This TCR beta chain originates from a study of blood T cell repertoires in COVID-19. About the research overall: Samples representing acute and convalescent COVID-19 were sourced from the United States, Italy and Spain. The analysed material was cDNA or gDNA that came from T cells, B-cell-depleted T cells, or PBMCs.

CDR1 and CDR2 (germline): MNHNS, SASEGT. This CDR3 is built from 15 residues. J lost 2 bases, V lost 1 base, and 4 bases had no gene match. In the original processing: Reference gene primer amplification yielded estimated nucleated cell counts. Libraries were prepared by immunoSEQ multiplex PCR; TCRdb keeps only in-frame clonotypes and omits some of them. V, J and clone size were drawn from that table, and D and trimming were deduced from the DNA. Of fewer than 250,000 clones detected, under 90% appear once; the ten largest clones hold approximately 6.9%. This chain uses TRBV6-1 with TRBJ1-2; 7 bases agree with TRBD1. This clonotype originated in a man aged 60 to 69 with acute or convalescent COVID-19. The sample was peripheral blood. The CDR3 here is CASSEDGDRNYGYTF. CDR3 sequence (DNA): TGTGCCAGCAGTGAAGACGGGGACAGAAACTATGGCTACACCTTC.